This passage covers 21 T cell receptor beta chains from one sample sequenced in a study of cytomegalovirus exposure and HLA in healthy donors. Measured with immunoSEQ multiplex PCR; TCRdb has only the in-frame clones, and not every one. The table shows about 150,000 clones, with 75% to 90% occurring only once. Sequencing was performed on PBMCs. The source is a young man in good health and CMV-seropositive.

The chain joins TRBV5-4 to TRBJ1-2; D gene uncertain. Germline V lookup: CDR1 SGHNT, CDR2 YYREEE (reference sequence). There are 15 residues in the CDR3. V gave up 1 base and J gave up 2 bases, with 12 bases separating them. The CDR3 nucleotides read TGTGCCAGCAGCTTGTCGGGAGGGTTAAACTATGGCTACACCTTC. Amino acid sequence: CASSLSGGLNYGYTF.

This rearrangement joins TRBV5-1 to TRBJ2-7; 7 bases map to TRBD1. The J segment lost 6 bases and the V segment lost 2 bases, leaving 11 bases of the junction unmatched. The CDR3 loop spans 15 amino acids. Per germline, CDR1 SGHRS and CDR2 YFSETQ. The CDR3 DNA follows: TGCGCCAGCAGCTTTTCTGGACAGGCGCCTCTCGAGCAGTACTTC. Translated, it gives CASSFSGQAPLEQYF.

The chain uses TRBV9 and TRBJ1-2; TRBD1 agrees at 9 bases. V was clipped by 4 bases and J by 4 bases; unmatched bases: 8. CDR1 SGDLS and CDR2 YYNGEE come from the germline V gene. This CDR3 contains 15 residues. This CDR3 reads CASSLGTGKGYGYTF. CDR3 in DNA: TGTGCCAGCAGCCTAGGGACAGGGAAGGGCTATGGCTACACCTTC.

The V gene is TRBV28, the J gene TRBJ1-5; tentative D call: TRBD1 (5 bases). This CDR3 comprises 15 residues. In germline, CDR1 is MDHEN, CDR2 SYDVKM. Trimming pared 3 bases from V and 6 bases from J, leaving 15 bases between. This CDR3 reads CASSFSSRGVQPQHF. CDR3 nucleotide sequence: TGTGCCAGCAGTTTTTCATCTCGGGGGGTTCAGCCCCAGCATTTT.

V is TRBV7-8 and J is TRBJ2-7; TRBD2 is a possible D gene (5 bases). In germline, CDR1 is SGHVS, CDR2 FQNEAQ. The ends were cut back, 5 bases at V and 0 bases at J, with 11 bases in the middle. CDR3 length equals 14 residues. The DNA of the CDR3 is TGTGCCAGCAGCCACCTCGGGATCTCCTACGAGCAGTACTTC. This translates into CASSHLGISYEQYF.

V gene TRBV20-1 combines with J gene TRBJ1-4, with 9 bases lining up with TRBD1. The length of the CDR3 is 11 residues. Germline V CDR1 and CDR2: DFQATT, SNEGSKA (reference sequence). V shed 6 bases, J shed 15 bases, and the junction held 8 bases outside the gene matches. CDR3 bases: TGCAGTGCAGGGGACAGGGAATTTGTGTTTTTT. It yields the protein CSAGDREFVFF.

This sequence joins TRBV4-1 and TRBJ1-4; D is perhaps TRBD1 (6 bases). The V end lost 6 bases, the J end lost 8 bases, and 19 bases lay between the germline ends. The length of the CDR3 is 15 residues. The germline V gene has CDR1 MGHRA and CDR2 YSYEKL. The CDR3 DNA reads TGCGCCAGCAGAACAACGGGTGCGAGGGGGGAAAAACTGTTTTTT. This codes for CASRTTGARGEKLFF.

The chain employs TRBV2 and TRBJ2-2, with 7 bases fitting TRBD1. The CDR3 runs to 14 residues. V shed 6 bases, J shed 7 bases, and the junction held 8 bases outside the gene matches. The V gene's germline CDR1 is SNHLY and CDR2 FYNNEI. The CDR3 region has the DNA TGTGCCAGCAGGCCGACAGGGATGGGCGGGGAGCTGTTTTTT. Its translation: CASRPTGMGGELFF.

The chain has TRBV7-6 and TRBJ1-2; D is unclear. The CDR3 extends over 13 amino acids. Germline lookup yields CDR1 SGHVS and CDR2 FNYEAQ. V gave up 1 base and J gave up 4 bases, with 7 bases separating them. The CDR3 DNA reads as TGTGCCAGCAGCTTAGACACGATCTATGGCTACACCTTC. Amino acid sequence: CASSLDTIYGYTF.

This chain connects TRBV30 to TRBJ1-5; maybe TRBD1 (5 bases). The CDR3 loop spans 13 amino acids. CDR1 and CDR2 (germline): GTSNPN, SVGIG (reference sequence). With 2 bases removed from V and 10 bases from J, the gap between germline ends came to 15 bases. For the CDR3, the DNA is TGTGCCTGGAGTCTCGGCAGGGCCATACCCCAGCATTTT. Encoded protein: CAWSLGRAIPQHF.

This sequence joins TRBV5-4 and TRBJ2-1; possible D gene TRBD1, 6 bases. This CDR3 is built from 17 residues. The V and J ends lost 3 bases and 8 bases respectively, with 24 bases between them. The germline V gene has CDR1 SGHNT and CDR2 YYREEE (reference sequence). The CDR3 region is CASSSDRSFLGFDEQFF. For the CDR3, the DNA is TGTGCCAGCAGCTCCGACAGGTCCTTCTTAGGATTTGATGAGCAGTTCTTC. The full variable domain, with the rest looked up from reference TRBV5-4 and TRBJ2-1, is ETGVTQSPTHLIKTRGQQVTLRCSSQSGHNTVSWYQQALGQGPQFIFQYYREEENGRGNFPPRFSGLQFPNYSSELNVNALELDDSALYLCASSSDRSFLGFDEQFFGPGTRLTVL.

The rearrangement uses TRBV9 and TRBJ2-7, with 8 bases matching TRBD2. This CDR3 region has 15 residues. The germline gives CDR1 SGDLS, CDR2 YYNGEE. Trimming at V came to 3 bases and at J to 3 bases, leaving 8 bases not matched to a gene. The CDR3 is CASSASGGTFYEQYF. The CDR3 DNA reads as TGTGCCAGCAGCGCGTCGGGAGGGACGTTCTACGAGCAGTACTTC. Drawing the rest from reference TRBV9 and TRBJ2-7, the complete variable domain is DSGVTQTPKHLITATGQRVTLRCSPRSGDLSVYWYQQSLDQGLQFLIQYYNGEERAKGNILERFSAQQFPDLHSELNLSSLELGDSALYFCASSASGGTFYEQYFGPGTRLTVT.

This chain joins TRBV27 and TRBJ2-7; 12 bases line up with TRBD2. The CDR3 runs to 15 residues. Germline trimming cut 3 bases from V and 5 bases from J; bases unmatched to any gene: 5. CDR1 and CDR2 (germline): MNHEY, SMNVEV (reference sequence). The CDR3 protein is CASSFTSGRINEQYF. DNA of the CDR3: TGTGCCAGCAGTTTTACTAGCGGGAGGATTAACGAGCAGTACTTC.

This chain connects TRBV20-1 to TRBJ2-7; D may be TRBD2 (6 bases). Trimming took off 6 bases at V and 4 bases at J, with 10 bases between the two ends. CDR1 and CDR2 (germline): DFQATT, SNEGSKA (reference sequence). The CDR3 length is 11 residues. CDR3 region: CSARRGYEQYF. The CDR3 region has the DNA TGCAGTGCCAGACGGGGGTACGAGCAGTACTTC.

The chain carries TRBV7-3 and TRBJ2-1; TRBD2 matches 8 bases. The J segment lost 8 bases and the V segment lost 0 bases, leaving 6 bases of the junction unmatched. CDR1 is SGHTA and CDR2 is FQGTGA in the germline V gene. The length of the CDR3 is 15 residues. The DNA of the CDR3 is TGTGCCAGCAGCTTAACGGCCGGACTAGCTGATGAGCAGTTCTTC. It yields the protein CASSLTAGLADEQFF.

The CDR3, as DNA: TGTGCCAGCACCAAGGACAGGTCTAGCACAGATACGCAGTATTTT. This sequence encodes CASTKDRSSTDTQYF. The gene calls are TRBV6-5 and TRBJ2-3, with 7 bases lining up with TRBD1. The germline CDR1 and CDR2 sequences are MNHEY and SVGAGI. Trimming at V came to 7 bases and at J to 0 bases, leaving 7 bases not matched to a gene. The CDR3 runs 15 residues.

The chain has TRBV19 and TRBJ1-3; 7 nucleotides match TRBD1. J gave up 1 base and V 6 bases, and 6 bases lay outside the gene matches. Germline V gene sequence: CDR1 LNHDA, CDR2 SQIVND (reference sequence). The CDR3 totals 15 residues. The CDR3 DNA follows: TGTGCCAGTAGGGATCCAGGGGGATCTGGAAACACCATATATTTT. It specifies CASRDPGGSGNTIYF.

The CDR3 protein is CASMRWSGNTIYF. The CDR3 bases are TGTGCCAGCATGAGGTGGTCTGGAAACACCATATATTTT. V usage is TRBV27 and J usage is TRBJ1-3; D is uncertain. The V gene lost 7 bases and the J gene lost 1 base, with 8 bases spanning the gap. This CDR3 has 13 amino acids. Germline assignment: CDR1 MNHEY and CDR2 SMNVEV (reference sequence).

This clone was counted between two and nine times. The chain is built from TRBV19 and TRBJ1-6; D perhaps matches TRBD1 (5 bases). Germline V CDR1 and CDR2: LNHDA, SQIVND (reference sequence). V was pared by 6 bases and J by 8 bases, with 14 bases between. The CDR3 length is 14 residues. The CDR3 loop is CASRVTGPDSPLHF. The CDR3 DNA is TGTGCCAGTAGGGTAACAGGTCCCGATTCACCCCTCCACTTT.

V gene TRBV27 combines with J gene TRBJ1-5; TRBD1 matches at 8 bases. V dropped 8 bases and J dropped 5; count of bases not matched to a gene: 8. In germline, CDR1 is MNHEY, CDR2 SMNVEV (reference sequence). CDR3 length equals 14 residues. CDR3 coding DNA: TGTGCCAGCCGTTCCCCACAGGGGGATCAGCCCCAGCATTTT. Amino acid sequence: CASRSPQGDQPQHF.

The V and J genes are TRBV9 and TRBJ2-7, with TRBD2 matching over 13 bases. Germline CDR1 and CDR2: SGDLS and YYNGEE. The CDR3 consists of 16 residues. Trimming at V came to 4 bases and at J to 6 bases, leaving 10 bases not matched to a gene. The CDR3 region has the DNA TGTGCCAGCAGCTTCGGGACTAGCGGGATTGAAGGCGAGCAGTACTTC. This codes for CASSFGTSGIEGEQYF.